A selection of T cell receptor beta chains follows, all from one sample in a study of blood T cell repertoires in COVID-19. Generated by immunoSEQ multiplex PCR, the TCRdb table keeps only in-frame clones and is missing some. Found here are 110,000 or so clones, about 85% of them singletons; the top ten hold 3.5% to 4.5%. Specimen: peripheral blood. The source of these receptors is a man in his sixties with acute or convalescent COVID-19. The CDR3 runs from the conserved cysteine through the conserved F or W. The order of the fields is CDR3 length, J gene, V gene, CDR3 protein.

length: 17; J: TRBJ1-2; V: TRBV28; CDR3: CASSNTRRGSLNYGYTF
length: 16; J: TRBJ2-5; V: TRBV5-1; CDR3: CASSPRDRGLQETQYF
length: 15; J: TRBJ2-1; V: TRBV29-1; CDR3: CSVLGLAGAYNEQFF
length: 14; J: TRBJ2-2; V: TRBV25-1; CDR3: CASSATGGTGELFF
length: 13; J: TRBJ1-5; V: TRBV5-4; CDR3: CASSLVYNQPQHF
length: 15; J: TRBJ2-7; V: TRBV4-3; CDR3: CASSQDLGQSYEQYF
length: 15; J: TRBJ2-7; V: TRBV6-2/TRBV6-3; CDR3: CASSQTSGRAHEQYF
length: 17; J: TRBJ2-1; V: TRBV18; CDR3: CASSVRGLAGVGNEQFF
length: 14; J: TRBJ2-1; V: TRBV7-3; CDR3: CASSSRTNPNEQFF
length: 15; J: TRBJ2-3; V: TRBV19; CDR3: CATSFGSGPGDTQYF
length: 14; J: TRBJ1-1; V: TRBV7-8; CDR3: CASGSQPGGTEAFF
length: 15; J: TRBJ2-3; V: TRBV7-3; CDR3: CASSITSGNADTQYF
length: 14; J: TRBJ1-1; V: TRBV19; CDR3: CASRAVGANTEAFF
length: 13; J: TRBJ2-1; V: TRBV5-4; CDR3: CASSTSGDNEQFF
length: 17; J: TRBJ2-2; V: TRBV27; CDR3: CASSSRLAGVEGGELFF
length: 16; J: TRBJ2-1; V: TRBV27; CDR3: CASSPQGQGLYNEQFF
length: 13; J: TRBJ1-1; V: TRBV27; CDR3: CASRDRRNTEAFF
length: 14; J: TRBJ2-1; V: TRBV6-5; CDR3: CASRGTGIYNEQFF
length: 14; J: TRBJ1-1; V: TRBV9; CDR3: CASSTHARESEAFF
length: 17; J: TRBJ2-7; V: TRBV24-1; CDR3: CATSDSPQGGGVHEQYF
length: 14; J: TRBJ2-1; V: TRBV27; CDR3: CASSLPGLDNEQFF
length: 14; J: TRBJ2-2; V: TRBV4-3; CDR3: CASSLGLATGELFF
length: 14; J: TRBJ2-5; V: TRBV2; CDR3: CASAPRTGGETQYF
length: 13; J: TRBJ1-2; V: TRBV19; CDR3: CASTGTQSYGYTF
length: 16; J: TRBJ2-3; V: TRBV27; CDR3: CASSPDRGLRTDTQYF
length: 14; J: TRBJ2-7; V: TRBV4-3; CDR3: CASSQGSGGYEQYF
length: 15; J: TRBJ2-7; V: TRBV5-8; CDR3: CASSQGTGANYEQYF
length: 16; J: TRBJ2-6; V: TRBV27; CDR3: CATQFDGGAGANVLTF
length: 13; J: TRBJ1-5; V: TRBV7-3; CDR3: CASSLKGDQPQHF
length: 13; J: TRBJ1-1; V: TRBV7-3; CDR3: CASSSRGGTEAFF
length: 15; J: TRBJ1-5; V: TRBV4-2; CDR3: CASSQEGGRNQPQHF
length: 14; J: TRBJ2-7; V: TRBV2; CDR3: CASSEMGAGYEQYF
length: 15; J: TRBJ2-3; V: TRBV10-3; CDR3: CAISPGSGRTDTQYF
length: 13; J: TRBJ1-6; V: TRBV27; CDR3: CASSPTINSPLHF
length: 12; J: TRBJ1-1; V: TRBV14; CDR3: CASSQGLGRAFF
length: 12; J: TRBJ1-5; V: TRBV30; CDR3: CAWRTGPGPQHF
length: 15; J: TRBJ2-7; V: TRBV6-4; CDR3: CASSDSKSGDREQYF
length: 16; J: TRBJ1-3; V: TRBV5-6; CDR3: CASTLDRSFSGNTIYF
length: 14; J: TRBJ1-5; V: TRBV10-3; CDR3: CAISEAGGAQPQHF
length: 13; J: TRBJ2-3; V: TRBV2; CDR3: CASSGAGADTQYF
length: 15; J: TRBJ1-5; V: TRBV4-2; CDR3: CASSQETGGRQPQHF
length: 15; J: TRBJ2-3; V: TRBV3-1/TRBV3-2; CDR3: CASSHSLAGDDTQYF
length: 16; J: TRBJ2-1; V: TRBV28; CDR3: CASSLVPVSSYNEQFF
length: 13; J: TRBJ2-5; V: TRBV29-1; CDR3: CSVTGLAQETQYF
length: 16; J: TRBJ1-4; V: TRBV28; CDR3: CASSDSGQGVYEKLFF
length: 14; J: TRBJ1-5; V: TRBV7-2; CDR3: CASSLVRSSQPQHF
length: 14; J: TRBJ1-2; V: TRBV28; CDR3: CASSSAEAYYGYTF
length: 14; J: TRBJ2-7; V: TRBV21-1; CDR3: CASRETEEVFEQYF
length: 17; J: TRBJ1-3; V: TRBV11-2; CDR3: CASSSPVGRVVGNTIYF
length: 16; J: TRBJ2-1; V: TRBV11-2; CDR3: CASSPRPTGVYNEQFF
length: 15; J: TRBJ1-5; V: TRBV27; CDR3: CASSADRYLNQPQHF
length: 13; J: TRBJ2-7; V: TRBV5-6; CDR3: CASSASRGREQYF
length: 17; J: TRBJ2-3; V: TRBV9; CDR3: CASSVETSGSLADTQYF
length: 15; J: TRBJ2-3; V: TRBV7-2; CDR3: CASSPQRLSTDTQYF
length: 15; J: TRBJ2-3; V: TRBV6-2/TRBV6-3; CDR3: CASSAWTRGTDTQYF
length: 11; J: TRBJ2-7; V: TRBV29-1; CDR3: CSVLLGGEQYF
length: 12; J: TRBJ2-7; V: TRBV10-1; CDR3: CASSEPFYEQYF
length: 15; J: TRBJ2-2; V: TRBV19; CDR3: CASSMGRANTGELFF
length: 14; J: TRBJ2-5; V: TRBV5-4; CDR3: CASSLVGPEETQYF
length: 12; J: TRBJ2-7; V: TRBV2; CDR3: CASSASSYEQYF